A single sample is the source of the 32 T cell receptor beta chains below, sequenced in a study of T cell responses to AZD1222 COVID-19 vaccine. Assay: immunoSEQ multiplex PCR; the TCRdb copy retains only in-frame clones and omits some. The sample holds around 150,000 clones, around 87% seen once. The sequencing used peripheral blood, collected 28 days after the second AZD1222 dose. The source is an adult who received the AZD1222 COVID-19 vaccine.

This clone was found once. The rearrangement links TRBV6-5 to TRBJ1-3; tentatively, D is TRBD1 (6 bases). This CDR3 has 13 amino acids. CDR1 MNHEY and CDR2 SVGAGI come from the germline V gene. V was shortened by 7 bases and J by 4 bases, with 11 bases between the two germline ends. The CDR3 coding sequence is TGTGCCAGCAAGACAGGCGAGGGAAACACCATATATTTT. Translated: CASKTGEGNTIYF.

This chain connects TRBV15 to TRBJ1-2; 9 nucleotides align to TRBD1. Germline V lookup: CDR1 LNHNV, CDR2 YYDKDF (reference sequence). The CDR3 runs 15 residues. V gave up 1 base and J gave up 4 bases; unmatched junction bases: 4. In DNA form, the CDR3 reads TGTGCCACCAGCAGAGGGGGACAGGGAGGCTATGGCTACACCTTC. Translating it yields CATSRGGQGGYGYTF.

This sequence joins TRBV18 and TRBJ2-1, with 10 positions matching TRBD2. The length of the CDR3 is 16 residues. Germline V CDR1 and CDR2: KGHSH, LQKENI. The V segment lost 4 bases and the J segment 4 bases; nucleotides outside the gene matches: 7. DNA of the CDR3: TGTGCCAGCTCACTGGCCGGGACTAGCGTTTACAATGAGCAGTTCTTC. It codes for CASSLAGTSVYNEQFF. Filled out from reference TRBV18 and TRBJ2-1, the complete variable domain reads NAGVMQNPRHLVRRRGQEARLRCSPMKGHSHVYWYRQLPEEGLKFMVYLQKENIIDESGMPKERFSAEFPKEGPSILRIQQVVRGDSAAYFCASSLAGTSVYNEQFFGPGTRLTVL.

By share, this clone counts as medium-sized. This chain joins TRBV5-4 and TRBJ2-2, with a tentative D call TRBD2 (7 bases). V lost 6 bases and J lost 4, with 13 bases in between. Per germline, CDR1 SGHNT and CDR2 YYREEE (reference sequence). The CDR3 totals 14 residues. The CDR3 reads CASTEGGGTGELFF. The CDR3 DNA is TGTGCCAGCACAGAGGGGGGGGGCACCGGGGAGCTGTTTTTT.

The rearrangement joins TRBV29-1 to TRBJ2-5; 9 positions match TRBD2. The germline V gene has CDR1 SQVTM and CDR2 ANQGSEA. Trimming at V came to 6 bases and at J to 5 bases, leaving 7 bases not matched to a gene. This CDR3 has 13 amino acids. CDR3 bases: TGCAGCGTCCGAGCGGGGGGTGGTGAGACCCAGTACTTC. It encodes CSVRAGGGETQYF. The variable domain in full, completed from reference TRBV29-1 and TRBJ2-5, reads SAVISQKPSRDICQRGTSLTIQCQVDSQVTMMFWYRQQPGQSLTLIATANQGSEATYESGFVIDKFPISRPNLTFSTLTVSNMSPEDSSIYLCSVRAGGGETQYFGPGTRLLVL.

The chain joins TRBV7-9 to TRBJ2-1; 9 bases line up with TRBD1. V lost 5 bases to trimming and J lost 7 bases; unmatched junction nucleotides: 9. The CDR3 runs 15 residues. Per the germline V gene, CDR1 is SEHNR and CDR2 is FQNEAQ (reference sequence). The CDR3 reads CASSARDRAENEQFF. In DNA, the CDR3 is TGTGCCAGCAGCGCCCGGGACAGGGCCGAAAATGAGCAGTTCTTC.

This clone was found a few times. The genes are TRBV9 and TRBJ2-7, with D tentatively TRBD1 (6 bases). The CDR3 totals 14 residues. Trimming removed 0 bases at V and 5 bases at J, with 12 bases between. Germline loops: CDR1 SGDLS, CDR2 YYNGEE. CDR3 in DNA: TGTGCCAGCAGCGTAGCTCAGACAGGCGACGAGCAGTACTTC. Protein product: CASSVAQTGDEQYF.

This chain connects TRBV18 to TRBJ2-7; D is perhaps TRBD2 (7 bases). CDR3 size: 16 residues. The germline gives CDR1 KGHSH, CDR2 LQKENI. V shed 3 bases and J shed 2 bases, with 17 bases lying between them. For the CDR3, the DNA is TGTGCCAGCTCACCCGGCGGGGGCGCCTTGGCCTACGAGCAGTACTTC. Its translation: CASSPGGGALAYEQYF.

V and J are TRBV11-2 and TRBJ1-2; unclear D gene. Trimming shortened V by 4 bases and J by 2 bases, and 11 bases separated the two germline ends. Germline V gives CDR1 SGHAT, CDR2 FQNNGV. The length of the CDR3 is 14 residues. The CDR3 region has the DNA TGTGCCAGCAGCTCCTTCATAGGGAACTATGGCTACACCTTC. Its protein is CASSSFIGNYGYTF.

This chain uses TRBV20-1 with TRBJ1-2; D is unresolved. V lost 3 bases and J lost 4, with 15 bases in between. The CDR3 runs to 14 residues. Germline V gene sequence: CDR1 DFQATT, CDR2 SNEGSKA (reference sequence). CDR3 bases: TGCAGTGCTAGTGGGATAGGTCTGGGCTATGGCTACACCTTC. It translates to CSASGIGLGYGYTF.

The rearrangement joins TRBV19 to TRBJ1-6, with D unresolved. The V and J ends lost 7 bases and 0 bases respectively, with 10 bases between them. Germline V lookup: CDR1 LNHDA, CDR2 SQIVND (reference sequence). CDR3 length: 15 amino acids. CDR3 nucleotides: TGTGCCAGTAACTCCCTGAGCTCCTATAATTCACCCCTCCACTTT. It codes for CASNSLSSYNSPLHF.

The genes are TRBV7-9 and TRBJ1-2; 10 positions agree with TRBD1. The V gene's germline CDR1 is SEHNR and CDR2 FQNEAQ (reference sequence). The V and J ends lost 2 bases and 6 bases, in that order; junction bases with no gene match: 6. CDR3 length equals 15 residues. DNA for the CDR3: TGTGCCAGCAGCTTACCTACCGGGACAGGGGATGGCTACACCTTC. The encoded protein is CASSLPTGTGDGYTF. The full variable domain, in which reference TRBV7-9 and TRBJ1-2 provide the parts outside the CDR3, is DTGVSQNPRHKITKRGQNVTFRCDPISEHNRLYWYRQTLGQGPEFLTYFQNEAQLEKSRLLSDRFSAERPKGSFSTLEIQRTEQGDSAMYLCASSLPTGTGDGYTFGSGTRLTVV.

This chain connects TRBV9 to TRBJ1-1; 7 bases map to TRBD1. The V and J ends lost 1 base and 1 base, in that order; junction bases with no gene match: 7. Looked up from germline, CDR1 is SGDLS and CDR2 is YYNGEE. CDR3 length: 16 residues. CDR3 loop: CASSVPPGQENTEAFF. The DNA for the CDR3 is TGTGCCAGCAGCGTACCTCCCGGACAGGAGAACACTGAAGCTTTCTTT.

This chain joins TRBV6-5 and TRBJ1-5, with D uncertain. From germline, CDR1 is MNHEY and CDR2 SVGAGI. Trimming cost V 6 bases and J 4 bases, with 16 bases left between them. CDR3 length: 15 amino acids. The CDR3 region is CASRLGGSVNQPQHF. The CDR3 DNA reads TGTGCCAGCAGATTAGGCGGAAGCGTGAATCAGCCCCAGCATTTT.

The V call is TRBV7-9, the J call TRBJ2-2, with a weak D call TRBD1 (6 bases). The CDR3 has 15 residues. V lost 5 bases to trimming and J lost 2 bases, with 12 bases between them. Germline V gives CDR1 SEHNR, CDR2 FQNEAQ (reference sequence). The CDR3 here is CASSTRTANTGELFF. Here the CDR3 DNA reads TGTGCCAGCAGCACCCGGACAGCTAACACCGGGGAGCTGTTTTTT.

The chain links TRBV4-1 to TRBJ1-1; D perhaps matches TRBD1 (5 bases). CDR3 size: 15 residues. CDR1 is MGHRA and CDR2 is YSYEKL in the germline V gene. The V and J ends lost 0 bases and 3 bases respectively, with 11 bases between them. The CDR3 nucleotides are TGCGCCAGCAGCCAAGATGTACAGGTTTACACTGAAGCTTTCTTT. Encoded protein: CASSQDVQVYTEAFF.

This chain uses TRBV7-3 with TRBJ1-1; D unresolved. Between the trimmed V and J ends, which lost 0 bases and 0 bases, there was a span of 8 bases. CDR1 and CDR2 from the germline V gene are SGHTA and FQGTGA. The CDR3 spans 15 residues. CDR3 sequence reads: CASSLTRVVNTEAFF. CDR3 in DNA: TGTGCCAGCAGCTTAACGAGGGTGGTGAACACTGAAGCTTTCTTT.

The rearrangement links TRBV2 to TRBJ2-7, with D perhaps assigned TRBD1 or TRBD2 (5 bases each). Germline V gene lookup returns CDR1 SNHLY and CDR2 FYNNEI. Trimming left V 10 bases short and J 1 base short, with 17 bases between. This CDR3 region has 14 residues. The CDR3 loop reads CATEGARGSYEQYF. The CDR3 coding sequence is TGTGCCACCGAAGGGGCTAGAGGGTCCTACGAGCAGTACTTC. Together with reference TRBV2 and TRBJ2-7, the CDR3 gives the full variable domain: EPEVTQTPSHQVTQMGQEVILRCVPISNHLYFYWYRQILGQKVEFLVSFYNNEISEKSEIFDDQFSVERPDGSNFTLKIRSTKLEDSAMYFCATEGARGSYEQYFGPGTRLTVT.

The rearrangement uses TRBV29-1 and TRBJ1-1; D is unclear. Between the trimmed V and J ends, which lost 4 bases and 1 base, there was a span of 10 bases. Germline V gene data show CDR1 as SQVTM and CDR2 as ANQGSEA. The CDR3 extends over 13 amino acids. The DNA for the CDR3 is TGCAGCGTTGCTTCTAGTTCGAACACTGAAGCTTTCTTT. Protein: CSVASSSNTEAFF.

This chain links TRBV7-2 with TRBJ2-5, with TRBD2 as a possible D gene (5 bases). The germline V gene has CDR1 SGHTA and CDR2 FQGNSA. This CDR3 contains 14 residues. The ends were cut back, 1 base at V and 5 bases at J, with 11 bases in the middle. The CDR3 DNA reads as TGTGCCAGCAGCTTAGACGGGAAAGGGGAGACCCAGTACTTC. Encoded protein: CASSLDGKGETQYF.

This chain uses TRBV2 with TRBJ2-3; TRBD2 aligns across 7 bases. The J segment lost 0 bases and the V segment lost 7 bases, leaving 13 bases of the junction unmatched. Germline CDR1 SNHLY, CDR2 FYNNEI. The CDR3 covers 17 residues. The CDR3 DNA reads as TGTGCCAGCACCATTGGGAGGGTGCCCTCTAGCACAGATACGCAGTATTTT. Translation: CASTIGRVPSSTDTQYF.

The rearrangement joins TRBV7-9 to TRBJ1-1, with D unresolved. Trimming removed 2 bases from V and 0 bases from J, with 4 bases in between. The CDR3 sequence is 13 residues long. Per the germline V gene, CDR1 is SEHNR and CDR2 is FQNEAQ (reference sequence). The CDR3 reads CASSLSLNTEAFF. The CDR3 DNA reads as TGTGCCAGCAGCTTATCTCTGAACACTGAAGCTTTCTTT.

This clone was observed a single time. CDR3 region: CASSLSSGGGYQPQHF. The CDR3 DNA follows: TGTGCCAGCAGTTTATCGAGTGGGGGTGGTTATCAGCCCCAGCATTTT. V is TRBV27 and J is TRBJ1-5; D may be TRBD1 (5 bases). Germline V gene data show CDR1 as MNHEY and CDR2 as SMNVEV (reference sequence). Trimming cost V 0 bases and J 5 bases, with 14 bases left between them. The CDR3 totals 16 residues.

The chain recombines TRBV7-9 with TRBJ2-1, with D maybe TRBD2 (6 bases). CDR1 and CDR2 from the germline V gene are SEHNR and FQNEAQ (reference sequence). The V and J ends lost 0 bases and 0 bases respectively, with 12 bases between them. The CDR3 runs to 17 residues. CDR3 nucleotides: TGTGCCAGCAGCTTAGCGGGCGGGGCCGGCTCCTACAATGAGCAGTTCTTC. Translation gives CASSLAGGAGSYNEQFF.

The chain uses TRBV5-6 and TRBJ1-1; no clear D. Germline loops: CDR1 SGHDT, CDR2 YYEEEE. V was pared by 1 base and J by 2 bases, with 6 bases between. The CDR3 covers 13 residues. The CDR3 region is CASSLTSNTEAFF. In DNA form, the CDR3 reads TGTGCCAGCAGCTTGACCAGCAACACTGAAGCTTTCTTT.

The chain recombines TRBV3-1 (or the pseudogene TRBV3-2) with TRBJ1-1; D might be TRBD1 (6 bases). This CDR3 region has 17 residues. Germline loops: CDR1 LGHDT, CDR2 YNNKEL (reference sequence). V was pared by 0 bases and J by 9 bases, with 23 bases between. This CDR3 is CASSQDPEGGPGDQAFF. DNA for the CDR3: TGTGCCAGCAGCCAAGACCCCGAGGGGGGGCCGGGGGACCAAGCTTTCTTT.

The chain links TRBV7-2 to TRBJ1-1; D gene uncertain. Trimming pared 1 base from V and 7 bases from J, leaving 7 bases between. The CDR3 contains 12 residues. Per germline, CDR1 SGHTA and CDR2 FQGNSA. The CDR3 sequence is CASSLVGFEAFF. CDR3 coding DNA: TGTGCCAGCAGCTTAGTAGGGTTTGAAGCTTTCTTT.

The V call is TRBV5-4, the J call TRBJ1-4; TRBD1 agrees at 11 bases. The CDR3 length is 18 residues. Trimming cost V 4 bases and J 0 bases; bases outside gene matches: 8. The germline V gene encodes CDR1 SGHNT and CDR2 YYREEE (reference sequence). The CDR3 nucleotides read TGTGCCAGCAGCCGACGGGACAGGGGGTTGGCAACTAATGAAAAACTGTTTTTT. Protein sequence: CASSRRDRGLATNEKLFF. Variable domain in full (rest from reference TRBV5-4 and TRBJ1-4): ETGVTQSPTHLIKTRGQQVTLRCSSQSGHNTVSWYQQALGQGPQFIFQYYREEENGRGNFPPRFSGLQFPNYSSELNVNALELDDSALYLCASSRRDRGLATNEKLFFGSGTQLSVL.

J is TRBJ1-1 and V is TRBV29-1; no definite D call. From germline, CDR1 is SQVTM and CDR2 ANQGSEA. With 5 bases removed from V and 3 bases from J, the gap between germline ends came to 10 bases. CDR3 length equals 12 residues. The CDR3 region has the DNA TGCAGCGTTAGGGTCGATCACACTGAAGCTTTCTTT. This encodes CSVRVDHTEAFF.

This clone was seen just once. The rearrangement joins TRBV30 to TRBJ2-2, with D possibly called TRBD1 or TRBD2 (6 bases each). Per germline, CDR1 GTSNPN and CDR2 SVGIG (reference sequence). CDR3 length: 14 residues. V dropped 6 bases and J dropped 4 bases, with 15 bases sitting between them. The CDR3 spells CACTCRGLTGELFF. In DNA, the CDR3 is TGTGCCTGCACATGTCGGGGGCTCACCGGGGAGCTGTTTTTT.

The chain has TRBV7-8 and TRBJ1-1; TRBD1 agrees at 7 bases. Trimming at V came to 4 bases and at J to 1 base, leaving 12 bases not matched to a gene. Germline V gives CDR1 SGHVS, CDR2 FQNEAQ. This CDR3 has 17 residues. CDR3 region: CASSSRQGTIGNTEAFF. For the CDR3, the DNA is TGTGCCAGCAGCTCCCGACAGGGTACCATAGGGAACACTGAAGCTTTCTTT.

The chain employs TRBV11-2 and TRBJ1-6; TRBD1 aligns across 11 bases. The V and J ends lost 5 bases and 7 bases, in that order; junction bases with no gene match: 16. The CDR3 spans 19 residues. Germline CDR1 reads SGHAT; CDR2 reads FQNNGV. CDR3 bases: TGTGCCAGCAGCCACCGATCCCGGGACAGGGGGACTGGGAATTCACCCCTCCACTTT. Protein sequence: CASSHRSRDRGTGNSPLHF.